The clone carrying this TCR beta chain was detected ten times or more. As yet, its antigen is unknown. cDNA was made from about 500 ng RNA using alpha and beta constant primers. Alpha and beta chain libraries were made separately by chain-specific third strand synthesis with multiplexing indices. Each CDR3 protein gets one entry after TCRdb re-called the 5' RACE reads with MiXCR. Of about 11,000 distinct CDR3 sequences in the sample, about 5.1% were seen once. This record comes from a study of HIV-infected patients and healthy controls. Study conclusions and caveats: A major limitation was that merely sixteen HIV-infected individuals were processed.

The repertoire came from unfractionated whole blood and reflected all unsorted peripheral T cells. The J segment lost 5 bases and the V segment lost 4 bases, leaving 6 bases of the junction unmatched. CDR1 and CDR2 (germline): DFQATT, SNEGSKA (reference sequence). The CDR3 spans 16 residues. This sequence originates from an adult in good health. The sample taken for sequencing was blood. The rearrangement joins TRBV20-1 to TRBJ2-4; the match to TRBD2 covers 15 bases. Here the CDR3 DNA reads TGCAGTGCTACCGGACTAGCGGGGGGGAAGCAAAACATTCAGTACTTC. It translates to CSATGLAGGKQNIQYF.